One and the same sample provided the 27 T cell receptor beta chains below, sequenced in a study of OX40 agonist ivuxolimab in advanced cancers. TCRdb's table, derived via immunoSEQ multiplex PCR, lists solely in-frame clones and lacks some. The table shows tens of thousands of clones, with around four fifths occurring only once. Sequencing was performed on CD4+ or CD8+ T cells sorted from blood, taken in a trial of the OX40 agonist ivuxolimab. The origin of the receptors is an adult with an advanced solid tumor such as melanoma, head and neck, liver or kidney cancer.

The CDR3 coding sequence is TGTGCCAGCAGTGGAGGGGAAAGCAGTGAAGCTTTCTTT. Encoded protein: CASSGGESSEAFF. The J gene is TRBJ1-1, the V gene TRBV6-1, with D tentatively TRBD1 (5 bases). Between the trimmed V and J ends, which lost 4 bases and 7 bases, there was a span of 13 bases. The CDR3 runs 13 residues. Looked up from germline, CDR1 is MNHNS and CDR2 is SASEGT.

CDR3 protein: CASSLAENTEAFF. The CDR3 nucleotides are TGTGCCAGCAGTTTAGCGGAGAACACTGAAGCTTTCTTT. V gene TRBV28 combines with J gene TRBJ1-1; D call uncertain. Trimming shortened V by 2 bases and J by 1 base, and 5 bases separated the two germline ends. The CDR3 sequence is 13 residues long. CDR1 and CDR2 from the germline V gene are MDHEN and SYDVKM.

The sample holds one count of this clone. The genes are TRBV12-5 and TRBJ1-4, with TRBD1 matching over 7 bases. The germline V gene has CDR1 LGHNT and CDR2 FRNRAP. Trimming took 2 bases from V and 5 from J; bases not matched to a gene: 20. This CDR3 is built from 20 residues. For the CDR3, the DNA is TGTGCTAGTGGTTTGCCCCGACAGGGAAAGCTTATGGTTCAAAATGAAAAACTGTTTTTT. Translation: CASGLPRQGKLMVQNEKLFF.

J is TRBJ1-2 and V is TRBV29-1, with D hard to call. CDR1 and CDR2 (germline): SQVTM, ANQGSEA. The length of the CDR3 is 12 residues. The V end was cut by 3 bases, the J end by 8 bases, with 13 bases between. DNA of the CDR3: TGCAGCGTTGAGGGGAGGGAGTGGGGCTACACCTTC. This encodes CSVEGREWGYTF.

CDR3 DNA: TGTGCCAGCAGTTGGCAGGGGACAGATACGCAGTATTTT. Amino acids: CASSWQGTDTQYF. The chain combines TRBV28 with TRBJ2-3, with D perhaps TRBD1 (6 bases). Trimming pared 4 bases from V and 3 bases from J, leaving 8 bases between. The CDR3 loop spans 13 amino acids. Germline V gene sequence: CDR1 MDHEN, CDR2 SYDVKM.

CDR3 protein: CASSLERKRGDEQFF. For the CDR3, the DNA is TGTGCCAGCAGCTTAGAGAGGAAGAGGGGCGATGAGCAGTTCTTC. The chain is built from TRBV13 and TRBJ2-1; D could derive from TRBD1 or TRBD2 (5 bases each). CDR1 is PRHDT and CDR2 is FYEKMQ in the germline V gene (reference sequence). V was shortened by 1 base and J by 8 bases, with 15 bases between the two germline ends. The CDR3 covers 15 residues.

This sequence joins TRBV29-1 and TRBJ2-2; D may correspond to TRBD1 or TRBD2 (5 bases each). Trimming stripped 3 bases from V and 2 bases from J, with 10 bases between. The length of the CDR3 is 14 residues. Germline V lookup: CDR1 SQVTM, CDR2 ANQGSEA. In DNA form, the CDR3 reads TGCAGCGTTGAGGGGCGGGCCAACACCGGGGAGCTGTTTTTT. This encodes CSVEGRANTGELFF.

The chain employs TRBV25-1 and TRBJ2-2; maybe TRBD2 (6 bases). Trimming took 4 bases from V and 6 from J, leaving 21 bases between them. The germline V gene encodes CDR1 MGHDK and CDR2 SYGVNS. CDR3 length: 17 amino acids. CDR3 in DNA: TGTGCCAGCAGTGGACCCCTAATCGGGGGAAGGGCCGGGGAGCTGTTTTTT. Translation: CASSGPLIGGRAGELFF.

The chain is built from TRBV7-7 and TRBJ2-2; a weak D match, TRBD2 (5 bases). V shed 11 bases and J shed 5 bases, with 12 bases lying between them. The CDR3 loop spans 12 amino acids. Germline V gives CDR1 SSHAT, CDR2 FNYEAQ (reference sequence). The DNA of the CDR3 is TGTGCCGCAGGAGGTATAACCGGGGAGCTGTTTTTT. Translation gives CAAGGITGELFF.

The chain couples TRBV9 to TRBJ2-2, with 7 bases fitting TRBD1. CDR3 size: 14 residues. Germline V gives CDR1 SGDLS, CDR2 YYNGEE. V was pared by 1 base and J by 3 bases, with 0 bases of the junction left unmatched. CDR3 amino acids: CASSVTGDTGELFF. CDR3 nucleotide sequence: TGTGCCAGCAGCGTAACAGGGGACACCGGGGAGCTGTTTTTT.

The chain's CDR3 is CASSYPGALALHF. Written as DNA, the CDR3 is TGTGCCAGCAGCTACCCCGGAGCGTTAGCCCTCCACTTT. V gene TRBV11-2 combines with J gene TRBJ1-6; D is unclear. Germline CDR1 reads SGHAT; CDR2 reads FQNNGV. The CDR3 has 13 amino acids. Trimming removed 4 bases from V and 14 bases from J, with 15 bases in between.

The chain is built from TRBV9 and TRBJ2-7; 9 bases align to TRBD2. V shed 2 bases and J 5 bases; nucleotides not matched to a gene: 8. Germline CDR1 SGDLS, CDR2 YYNGEE. This CDR3 has 15 residues. Here the CDR3 DNA reads TGTGCCAGCAGCGTTAGCGGGAGAAGTGTGCACGAGCAGTACTTC. Encoded protein: CASSVSGRSVHEQYF.

The genes are TRBV7-8 and TRBJ2-5, with 12 bases fitting TRBD1. The germline CDR1 and CDR2 sequences are SGHVS and FQNEAQ. V lost 5 bases to trimming and J lost 6 bases; unmatched junction nucleotides: 10. The CDR3 is made up of 16 amino acids. Written as DNA, the CDR3 is TGTGCCAGCAGCCCCGCGGGACAGGGGGCTACAAAGACCCAGTACTTC. Translation: CASSPAGQGATKTQYF.

This clone was counted a few times. The chain carries TRBV27 and TRBJ1-1; D perhaps matches TRBD1 (6 bases). The CDR3 covers 14 residues. V was cut by 6 bases and J by 3 bases, with 14 bases left in between. Germline CDR1 MNHEY, CDR2 SMNVEV (reference sequence). The CDR3: CASSANRVDTEAFF. CDR3 in DNA: TGTGCCAGCAGCGCCAACAGGGTAGACACTGAAGCTTTCTTT.

V is TRBV29-1 and J is TRBJ2-7; D ambiguous. The length of the CDR3 is 10 residues. The germline CDR1 and CDR2 sequences are SQVTM and ANQGSEA. The V end lost 4 bases, the J end lost 5 bases, and 6 bases lay between the germline ends. The CDR3 reads CSVGNDEQYF. The CDR3 DNA reads TGCAGCGTTGGGAACGACGAGCAGTACTTC.

J is TRBJ2-3 and V is TRBV7-3; D unresolved. The CDR3 has 14 residues. Trimming took 5 bases from V and 6 from J, leaving 15 bases between them. CDR1 and CDR2 (germline): SGHTA, FQGTGA. The CDR3 DNA sequence: TGTGCCAGCAGCGGCGACGGACCTTGGGATACGCAGTATTTT. Its translation: CASSGDGPWDTQYF.

This clone turned up a few times. This chain joins TRBV4-1 and TRBJ1-2; D is unclear. The CDR3 runs to 12 residues. The germline V gene has CDR1 MGHRA and CDR2 YSYEKL. The V end lost 1 base, the J end lost 4 bases, and 4 bases lay between the germline ends. CDR3 sequence (DNA): TGCGCCAGCAGCCAAGGGACCTATGGCTACACCTTC. It codes for CASSQGTYGYTF.

J is TRBJ2-7 and V is TRBV11-2, with TRBD1 matching over 9 bases. Germline trimming cut 5 bases from V and 11 bases from J; bases unmatched to any gene: 7. Germline loops: CDR1 SGHAT, CDR2 FQNNGV. CDR3 length: 12 amino acids. CDR3 nucleotides: TGTGCCAGCAGCCCGGGGACAGGGTGGGAGTACTTC. It translates to CASSPGTGWEYF.

The chain carries TRBV27 and TRBJ1-1, with 8 bases aligning to TRBD1. The germline CDR1 and CDR2 sequences are MNHEY and SMNVEV (reference sequence). V gave up 8 bases and J gave up 5 bases; unmatched junction bases: 1. The CDR3 length is 11 residues. CDR3 sequence (DNA): TGTGCCAGCCGACAGGGGACTGAAGCTTTCTTT. This encodes CASRQGTEAFF.

The chain links TRBV6-5 to TRBJ1-5; no clear D. Germline V gene lookup returns CDR1 MNHEY and CDR2 SVGAGI. Trimming stripped 0 bases from V and 7 bases from J, with 7 bases between. The CDR3 contains 13 residues. The CDR3 region is CASSYSGLQPQHF. The CDR3 DNA follows: TGTGCCAGCAGTTACTCAGGTCTCCAGCCCCAGCATTTT.

Only one count was recorded for this clone. The chain combines TRBV19 with TRBJ2-1; TRBD1 agrees at 7 bases. This CDR3 contains 17 residues. After removal of 3 bases from V and 3 bases from J, the junction contained 11 bases not matched to a gene. In germline, CDR1 is LNHDA, CDR2 SQIVND (reference sequence). This chain's CDR3 is CASSITSGDRLYNEQFF. The DNA of the CDR3 is TGTGCCAGTAGTATCACCTCCGGGGACAGACTCTACAATGAGCAGTTCTTC.

This chain joins TRBV28 and TRBJ1-2, with a weak D call TRBD1 (6 bases). Germline loops: CDR1 MDHEN, CDR2 SYDVKM. The CDR3 is 14 amino acids. With 7 bases removed from V and 4 bases from J, the gap between germline ends came to 16 bases. CDR3 coding DNA: TGTGCCAGCACCACGGCCGGGGGCGCCTATGGCTACACCTTC. Translating it yields CASTTAGGAYGYTF.

The chain employs TRBV7-2 and TRBJ2-1; D is undetermined. The V gene's germline CDR1 is SGHTA and CDR2 FQGNSA. The CDR3 sequence is 15 residues long. V gave up 1 base and J gave up 5 bases, with 12 bases separating them. The CDR3 protein is CASSLVVGINNEQFF. Here the CDR3 DNA reads TGTGCCAGCAGCTTAGTGGTAGGGATTAACAATGAGCAGTTCTTC. Looking up the rest from reference TRBV7-2 and TRBJ2-1 gives the full variable domain: GAGVSQSPSNKVTEKGKDVELRCDPISGHTALYWYRQSLGQGLEFLIYFQGNSAPDKSGLPSDRFSAERTGGSVSTLTIQRTQQEDSAVYLCASSLVVGINNEQFFGPGTRLTVL.

The genes are TRBV25-1 and TRBJ1-2, with D possibly TRBD1 on 5 matching bases. The CDR3 length is 14 residues. Germline CDR1 MGHDK, CDR2 SYGVNS. The ends were cut back, 0 bases at V and 8 bases at J, with 13 bases in the middle. The CDR3 nucleotides read TGTGCCAGCAGTGAATATTTCCCCCAGGGAGGCTACACCTTC. This sequence encodes CASSEYFPQGGYTF.

The V gene is TRBV6-4, the J gene TRBJ1-1; 9 nucleotides match TRBD1. CDR1 and CDR2 (germline): MRHNA, SNTAGT. This CDR3 has 15 residues. The V gene end was trimmed by 6 bases and the J gene end by 6 bases; junction bases not matched to a gene: 11. The CDR3 DNA reads as TGTGCCAGCAGAACAACCGGGACAGGGAGCTCTGAAGCTTTCTTT. Its translation is CASRTTGTGSSEAFF.

The rearrangement links TRBV27 to TRBJ2-7, with 9 bases aligning to TRBD1. This CDR3 region has 15 residues. V trimming: 0 bases; J trimming: 3 bases; junction bases outside the gene matches: 3. Looked up from germline, CDR1 is MNHEY and CDR2 is SMNVEV (reference sequence). The DNA of the CDR3 is TGTGCCAGCAGTTTATCTTTGGGACAGGGCTACGAGCAGTACTTC. Its protein is CASSLSLGQGYEQYF.

As for this clone: The sample holds other DNA sequences that translate to the same CDR3. The chain couples TRBV9 to TRBJ2-7; D is possibly TRBD1 (6 bases). V lost 0 bases and J 2 bases, leaving 9 bases between the germline ends. The CDR3 contains 14 residues. Germline lookup yields CDR1 SGDLS and CDR2 YYNGEE. CDR3 DNA: TGTGCCAGCAGCGTAGGTGGGGGCACCTACGAGCAGTACTTC. It is translated as CASSVGGGTYEQYF.